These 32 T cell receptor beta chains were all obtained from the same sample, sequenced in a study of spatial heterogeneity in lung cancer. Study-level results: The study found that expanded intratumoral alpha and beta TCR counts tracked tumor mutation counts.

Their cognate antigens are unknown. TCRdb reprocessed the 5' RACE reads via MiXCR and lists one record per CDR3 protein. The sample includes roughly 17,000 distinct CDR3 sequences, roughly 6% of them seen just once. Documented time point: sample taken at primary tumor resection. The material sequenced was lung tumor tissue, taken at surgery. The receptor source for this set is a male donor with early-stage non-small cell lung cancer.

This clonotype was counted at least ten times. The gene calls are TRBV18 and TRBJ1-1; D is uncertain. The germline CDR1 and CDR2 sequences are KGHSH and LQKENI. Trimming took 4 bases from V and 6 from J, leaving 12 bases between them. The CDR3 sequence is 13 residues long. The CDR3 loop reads CASSLTAVPEAFF. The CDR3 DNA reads TGTGCCAGCTCACTGACGGCGGTTCCTGAAGCTTTCTTT.

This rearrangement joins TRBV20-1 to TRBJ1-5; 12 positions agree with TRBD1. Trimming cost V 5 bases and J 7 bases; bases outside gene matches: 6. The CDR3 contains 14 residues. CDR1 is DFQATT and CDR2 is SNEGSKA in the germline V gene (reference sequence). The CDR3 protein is CSAPGTGGSQPQHF. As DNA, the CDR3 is TGCAGTGCTCCTGGGACAGGGGGCAGCCAGCCCCAGCATTTT.

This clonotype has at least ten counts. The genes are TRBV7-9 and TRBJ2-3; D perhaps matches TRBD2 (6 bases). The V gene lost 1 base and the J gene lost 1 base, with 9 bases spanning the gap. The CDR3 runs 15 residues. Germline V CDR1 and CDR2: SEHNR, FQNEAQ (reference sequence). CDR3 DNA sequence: TGTGCCAGCAGCTTAGTGCGGGGCCGCACAGATACGCAGTATTTT. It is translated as CASSLVRGRTDTQYF. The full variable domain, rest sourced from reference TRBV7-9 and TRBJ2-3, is DTGVSQNPRHKITKRGQNVTFRCDPISEHNRLYWYRQTLGQGPEFLTYFQNEAQLEKSRLLSDRFSAERPKGSFSTLEIQRTEQGDSAMYLCASSLVRGRTDTQYFGPGTRLTVL.

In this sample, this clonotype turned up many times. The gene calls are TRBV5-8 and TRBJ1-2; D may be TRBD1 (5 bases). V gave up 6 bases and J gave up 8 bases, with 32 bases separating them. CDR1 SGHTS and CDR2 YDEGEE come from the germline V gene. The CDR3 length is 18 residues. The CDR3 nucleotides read TGTGCCAGCATTATTTTAGGTCAAGACAGCCCTTCCCTTCGCGGCTACACCTTC. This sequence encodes CASIILGQDSPSLRGYTF.

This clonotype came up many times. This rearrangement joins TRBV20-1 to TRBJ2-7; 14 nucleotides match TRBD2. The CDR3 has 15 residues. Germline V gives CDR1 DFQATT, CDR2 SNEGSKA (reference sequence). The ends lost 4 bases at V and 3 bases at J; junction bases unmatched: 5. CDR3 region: CSAIPGTSGGYEQYF. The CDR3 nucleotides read TGCAGTGCTATCCCCGGGACTAGCGGGGGCTACGAGCAGTACTTC.

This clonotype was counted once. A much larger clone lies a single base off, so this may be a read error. CDR3 nucleotides: TGTGCCAGCAGCCCCGCCGCGGGGGGGAGTCAGCCCCAGCATTTT. As protein: CASSPAAGGSQPQHF. The chain links TRBV6-6 to TRBJ1-5; D possibly corresponds to TRBD1 (5 bases). Germline V lookup: CDR1 MNHNY, CDR2 SVGAGI (reference sequence). Trimming cost V 6 bases and J 6 bases, with 18 bases left between them. This CDR3 has 15 amino acids.

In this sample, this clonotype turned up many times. The CDR3 protein is CASSQPGQQETQYF. The CDR3 coding sequence is TGTGCCAGCAGCCAGCCGGGACAGCAAGAGACCCAGTACTTC. The rearrangement joins TRBV5-8 to TRBJ2-5; 7 bases align to TRBD1. Looked up from germline, CDR1 is SGHTS and CDR2 is YDEGEE. The CDR3 has 14 residues. V shed 4 bases, J shed 2 bases, and the junction held 5 bases outside the gene matches.

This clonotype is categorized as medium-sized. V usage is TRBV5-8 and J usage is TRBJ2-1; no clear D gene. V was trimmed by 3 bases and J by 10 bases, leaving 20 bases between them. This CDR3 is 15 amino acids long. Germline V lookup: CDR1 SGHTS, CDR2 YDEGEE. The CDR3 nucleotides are TGTGCCAGCAGCTGGGGTATTTGGCTTCCCGACGAGCAGTTCTTC. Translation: CASSWGIWLPDEQFF.

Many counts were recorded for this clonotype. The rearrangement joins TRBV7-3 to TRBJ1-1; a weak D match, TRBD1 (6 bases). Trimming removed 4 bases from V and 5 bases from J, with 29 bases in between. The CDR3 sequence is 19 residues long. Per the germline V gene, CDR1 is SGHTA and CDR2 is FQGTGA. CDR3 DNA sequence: TGTGCCAGCAGCTCAAAGCCTCTAAAACGGGACAACCTGAGGACTGAAGCTTTCTTT. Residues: CASSSKPLKRDNLRTEAFF.

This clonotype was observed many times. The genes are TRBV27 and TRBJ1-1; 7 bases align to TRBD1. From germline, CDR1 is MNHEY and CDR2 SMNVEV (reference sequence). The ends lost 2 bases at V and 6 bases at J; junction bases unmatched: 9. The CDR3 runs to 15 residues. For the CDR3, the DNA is TGTGCCAGCAGTTTAGGCCAGGGGACAGTCGCTGAAGCTTTCTTT. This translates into CASSLGQGTVAEAFF.

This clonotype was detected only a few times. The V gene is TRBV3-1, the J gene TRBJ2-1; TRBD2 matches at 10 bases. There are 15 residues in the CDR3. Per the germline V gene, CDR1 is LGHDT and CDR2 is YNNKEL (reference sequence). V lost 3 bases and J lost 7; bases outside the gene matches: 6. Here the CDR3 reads CASSQSASGGNEQFF. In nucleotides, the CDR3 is TGTGCCAGCAGCCAGTCAGCTAGCGGGGGAAATGAGCAGTTCTTC.

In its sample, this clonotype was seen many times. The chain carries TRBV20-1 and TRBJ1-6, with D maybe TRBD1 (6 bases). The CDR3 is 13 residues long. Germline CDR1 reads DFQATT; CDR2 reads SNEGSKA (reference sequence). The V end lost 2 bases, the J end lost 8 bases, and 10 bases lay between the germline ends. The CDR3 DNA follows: TGCAGTGCTAGAACCTCAGGGGATTCACCCCTCCACTTT. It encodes CSARTSGDSPLHF.

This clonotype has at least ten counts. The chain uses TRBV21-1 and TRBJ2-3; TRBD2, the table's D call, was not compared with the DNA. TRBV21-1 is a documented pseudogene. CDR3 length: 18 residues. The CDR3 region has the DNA TGTGCCAGCAGCAGACGTCCGAAGACTAGCGGGAGAGTGGATACGCAGTATTTT. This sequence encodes CASSRRPKTSGRVDTQYF.

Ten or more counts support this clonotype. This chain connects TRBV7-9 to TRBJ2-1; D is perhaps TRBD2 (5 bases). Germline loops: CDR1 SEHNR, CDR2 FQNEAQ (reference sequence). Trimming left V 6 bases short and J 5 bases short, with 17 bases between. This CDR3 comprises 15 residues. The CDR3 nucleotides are TGTGCCAGCAGTAGGAGGAAGGAGGAGGACAATGAGCAGTTCTTC. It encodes CASSRRKEEDNEQFF.

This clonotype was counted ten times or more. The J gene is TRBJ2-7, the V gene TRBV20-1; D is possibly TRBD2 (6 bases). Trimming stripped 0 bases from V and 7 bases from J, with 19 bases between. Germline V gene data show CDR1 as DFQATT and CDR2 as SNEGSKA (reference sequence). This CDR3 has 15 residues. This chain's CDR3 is CSARDLTSLGREQYF. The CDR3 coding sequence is TGCAGTGCTAGAGATCTGACTAGTTTGGGTCGGGAGCAGTACTTC.

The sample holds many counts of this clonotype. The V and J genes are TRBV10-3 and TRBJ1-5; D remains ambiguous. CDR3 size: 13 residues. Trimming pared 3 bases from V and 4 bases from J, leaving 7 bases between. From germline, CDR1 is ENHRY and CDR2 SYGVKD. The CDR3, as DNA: TGTGCCATCAGTGAAAACAGAAATCAGCCCCAGCATTTT. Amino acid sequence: CAISENRNQPQHF.

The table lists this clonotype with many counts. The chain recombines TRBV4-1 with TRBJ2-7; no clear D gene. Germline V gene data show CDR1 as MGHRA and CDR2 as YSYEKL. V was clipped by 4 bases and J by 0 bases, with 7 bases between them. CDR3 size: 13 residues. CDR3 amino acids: CASSLADSYEQYF. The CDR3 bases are TGCGCCAGCAGCCTCGCAGACTCCTACGAGCAGTACTTC.

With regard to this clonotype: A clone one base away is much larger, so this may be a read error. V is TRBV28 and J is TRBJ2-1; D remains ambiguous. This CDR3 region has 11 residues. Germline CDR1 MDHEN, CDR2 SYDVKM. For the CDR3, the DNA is TGTGCCAGCAGTCGGACCTGGGATCGGCTCTTC. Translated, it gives CASSRTWDRLF.

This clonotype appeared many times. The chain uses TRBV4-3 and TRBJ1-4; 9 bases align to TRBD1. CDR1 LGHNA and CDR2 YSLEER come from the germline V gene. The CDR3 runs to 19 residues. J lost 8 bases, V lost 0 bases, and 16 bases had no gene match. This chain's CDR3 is CASSQEVQDRGRRGEKLFF. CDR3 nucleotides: TGCGCCAGCAGCCAAGAAGTGCAGGACAGGGGAAGGAGGGGAGAAAAACTGTTTTTT.

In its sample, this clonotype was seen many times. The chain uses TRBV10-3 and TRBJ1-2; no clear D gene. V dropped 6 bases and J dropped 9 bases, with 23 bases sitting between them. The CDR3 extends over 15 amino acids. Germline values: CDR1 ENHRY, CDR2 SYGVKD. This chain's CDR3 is CAISSRLIGVVSYTF. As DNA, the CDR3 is TGTGCCATCAGCTCCCGACTCATCGGGGTTGTTAGCTACACCTTC.

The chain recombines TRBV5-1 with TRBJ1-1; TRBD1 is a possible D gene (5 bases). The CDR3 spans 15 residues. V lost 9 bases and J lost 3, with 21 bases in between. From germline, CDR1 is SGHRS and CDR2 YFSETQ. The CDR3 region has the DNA TGCGCCACCATGCGGGGGGAGTCGGATGACACTGAAGCTTTCTTT. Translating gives CATMRGESDDTEAFF.

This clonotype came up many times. In DNA form, the CDR3 reads TGCAGCGTTGTGGGCCTTGTTCGAGGGGGATCCGGGTCCTACAATGAGCAGTTCTTC. Its translation is CSVVGLVRGGSGSYNEQFF. J is TRBJ2-1 and V is TRBV29-1, with a tentative D call TRBD1 (6 bases). The CDR3 consists of 19 residues. Germline CDR1 is SQVTM and CDR2 is ANQGSEA. Trimming removed 4 bases at V and 1 base at J, with 26 bases between.

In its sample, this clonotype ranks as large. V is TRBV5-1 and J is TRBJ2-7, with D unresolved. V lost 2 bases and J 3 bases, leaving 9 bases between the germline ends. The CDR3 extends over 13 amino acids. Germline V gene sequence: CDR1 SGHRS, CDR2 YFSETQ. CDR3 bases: TGCGCCAGCAGCTTCGGACCCCGCTACGAGCAGTACTTC. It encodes CASSFGPRYEQYF.

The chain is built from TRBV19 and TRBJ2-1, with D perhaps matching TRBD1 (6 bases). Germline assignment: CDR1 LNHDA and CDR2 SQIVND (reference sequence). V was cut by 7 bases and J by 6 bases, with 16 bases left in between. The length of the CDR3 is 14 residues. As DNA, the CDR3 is TGTGCCAGTACCCTCCAAGGGGGTGGCAATGAGCAGTTCTTC. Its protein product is CASTLQGGGNEQFF.

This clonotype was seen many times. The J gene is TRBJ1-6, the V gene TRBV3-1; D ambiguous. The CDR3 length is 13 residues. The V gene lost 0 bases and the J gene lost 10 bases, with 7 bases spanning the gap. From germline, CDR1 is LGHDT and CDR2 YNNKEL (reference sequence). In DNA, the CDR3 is TGTGCCAGCAGCCAAGACGGAACGTCACCCCTCCACTTT. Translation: CASSQDGTSPLHF.

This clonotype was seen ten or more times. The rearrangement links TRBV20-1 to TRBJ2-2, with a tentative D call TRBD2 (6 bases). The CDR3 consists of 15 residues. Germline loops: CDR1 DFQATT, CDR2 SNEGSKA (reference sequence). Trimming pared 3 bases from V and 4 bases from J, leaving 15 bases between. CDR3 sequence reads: CSASVGLVATGELFF. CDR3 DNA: TGCAGTGCTAGTGTGGGACTTGTGGCCACCGGGGAGCTGTTTTTT.

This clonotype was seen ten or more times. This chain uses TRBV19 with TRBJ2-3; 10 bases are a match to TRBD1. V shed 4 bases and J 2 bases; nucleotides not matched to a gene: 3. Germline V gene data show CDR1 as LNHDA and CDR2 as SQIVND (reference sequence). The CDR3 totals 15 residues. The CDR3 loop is CASSTGTGVTDTQYF. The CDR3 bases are TGTGCCAGTAGTACCGGGACAGGGGTCACAGATACGCAGTATTTT.

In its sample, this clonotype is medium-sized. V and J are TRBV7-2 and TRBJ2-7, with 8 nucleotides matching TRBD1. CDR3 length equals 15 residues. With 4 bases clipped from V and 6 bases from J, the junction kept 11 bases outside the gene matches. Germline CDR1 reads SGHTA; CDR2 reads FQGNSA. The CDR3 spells CASSSGQGGSREQYF. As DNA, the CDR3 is TGTGCCAGCAGCTCCGGACAGGGAGGTAGTCGCGAGCAGTACTTC.

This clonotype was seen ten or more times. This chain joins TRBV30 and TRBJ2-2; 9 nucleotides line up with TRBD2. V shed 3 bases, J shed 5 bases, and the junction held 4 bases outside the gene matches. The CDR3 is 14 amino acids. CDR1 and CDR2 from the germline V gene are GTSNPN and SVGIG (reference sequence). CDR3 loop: CAWRVAGGTGELFF. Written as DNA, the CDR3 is TGTGCCTGGAGAGTGGCGGGAGGGACCGGGGAGCTGTTTTTT.

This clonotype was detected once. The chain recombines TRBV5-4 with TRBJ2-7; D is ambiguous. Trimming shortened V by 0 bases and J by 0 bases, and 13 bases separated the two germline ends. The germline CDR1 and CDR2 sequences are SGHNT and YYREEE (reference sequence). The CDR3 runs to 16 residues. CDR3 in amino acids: CASSLVSWYDSYEQYF. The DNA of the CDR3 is TGTGCCAGCAGCTTGGTTTCGTGGTATGACTCCTACGAGCAGTACTTC.

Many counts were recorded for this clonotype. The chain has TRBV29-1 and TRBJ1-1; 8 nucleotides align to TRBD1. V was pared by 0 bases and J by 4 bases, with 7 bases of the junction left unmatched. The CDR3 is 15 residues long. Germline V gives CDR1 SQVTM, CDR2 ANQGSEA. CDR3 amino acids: CSVEDEAGGFTEAFF. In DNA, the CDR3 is TGCAGCGTTGAAGATGAGGCAGGGGGCTTCACTGAAGCTTTCTTT.

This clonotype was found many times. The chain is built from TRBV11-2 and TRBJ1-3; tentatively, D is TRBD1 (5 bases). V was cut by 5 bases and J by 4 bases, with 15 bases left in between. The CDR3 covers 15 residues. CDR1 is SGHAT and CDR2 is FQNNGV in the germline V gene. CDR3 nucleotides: TGTGCCAGCAGCCCAAACAGGAATGCGGGAAACACCATATATTTT. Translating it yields CASSPNRNAGNTIYF.